The TCR beta chain described here comes from a study of T cell changes during pregnancy in multiple sclerosis. Here immunoSEQ multiplex PCR was the method, and the copy in TCRdb shows in-frame clones only, minus some. The data contain tens of thousands of clones, over 85% of them singletons. Germline assignment: CDR1 PRHDT and CDR2 FYEKMQ (reference sequence). The trim removed 2 bases at V and 5 bases at J, leaving 9 bases unmatched. The CDR3 has 17 amino acids. The table lists this clone with a count of one. The material sequenced was CD8+ T cells from peripheral blood mononuclear cells, taken after pregnancy. The sequence was collected from a female donor with multiple sclerosis, enrolled in a pregnancy study. This chain uses TRBV13 with TRBJ2-2; 9 positions agree with TRBD1. CDR3 loop: CASSLPQQGARTGELFF. The CDR3 DNA reads TGTGCCAGCAGCTTACCCCAACAGGGGGCTCGTACCGGGGAGCTGTTTTTT.